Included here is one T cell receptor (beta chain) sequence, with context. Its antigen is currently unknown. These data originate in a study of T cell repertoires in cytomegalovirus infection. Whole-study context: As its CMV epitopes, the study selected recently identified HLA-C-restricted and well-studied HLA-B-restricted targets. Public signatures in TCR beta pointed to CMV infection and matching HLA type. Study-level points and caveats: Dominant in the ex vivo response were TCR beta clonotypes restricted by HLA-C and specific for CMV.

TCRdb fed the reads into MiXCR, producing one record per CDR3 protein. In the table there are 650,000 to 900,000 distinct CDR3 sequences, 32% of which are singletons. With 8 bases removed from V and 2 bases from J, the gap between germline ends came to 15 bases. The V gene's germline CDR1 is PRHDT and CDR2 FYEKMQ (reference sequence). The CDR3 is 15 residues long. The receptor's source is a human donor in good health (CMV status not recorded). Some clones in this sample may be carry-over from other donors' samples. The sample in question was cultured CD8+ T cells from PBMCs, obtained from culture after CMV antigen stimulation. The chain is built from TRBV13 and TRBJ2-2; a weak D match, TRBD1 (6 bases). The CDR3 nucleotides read TGTGCCAGCCACGGACAAGGGGGAAACACCGGGGAGCTGTTTTTT. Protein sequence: CASHGQGGNTGELFF.